This TCR beta chain was obtained from a study of blood T cell repertoires in COVID-19. As for the study in general: Acute-phase and convalescent COVID-19 samples originated in the United States, Italy and Spain.

CDR3 size: 13 residues. The V and J ends lost 2 bases and 9 bases respectively, with 11 bases between them. From germline, CDR1 is KGHSH and CDR2 LQKENI. Participants, about 18 to 90 years old, spanned more than 20 US areas. The study assigned cohorts using participant-reported clinical history. As handled by the study authors: Amplifying reference gene primers gave estimates of nucleated cell counts. Repertoires were generated with immunoSEQ multiplex PCR, while TCRdb's copy carries only in-frame clones and drops some. That table furnishes V, J and clone size, whereas the DNA furnished D and trimming. The profile covers a few hundred thousand clones, with more than 70% appearing a single time and over 2% taken by the ten largest.

The chain joins TRBV18 to TRBJ2-1; perhaps TRBD2 as D (6 bases). Sequencing was performed on PBMCs or T cells enriched from blood (not recorded which). The TCR originated in a woman aged 40 to 50 with acute COVID-19. As DNA, the CDR3 is TGTGCCAGCTCACCAGGGCCGGGGGTTGAGCAGTTCTTC. As protein: CASSPGPGVEQFF.